This T cell receptor beta chain was observed in a study of cytomegalovirus exposure and HLA in healthy donors. On the study more broadly: Earlier, fewer than 140 million unique TCR beta sequences were recovered from around 190 million T cells by an analysis.

60 Vbeta and 13 Jbeta primers were used in PCR. In the study's own analysis: An analysis that came later counted 77 million or so unique TCR beta chains, approximately 12 million shared. TCRdb's table, derived via immunoSEQ multiplex PCR, lists solely in-frame clones and lacks some. V and J calls and clone size come straight from that table; D and trimming were deduced from the DNA. The data contain approximately 170,000 clones, just under 80% of them singletons. General study results and limits: Versus the roughly 700-donor mean, an Asian-associated ancestry cluster reportedly showed fewer N-insertions in a later analysis. Accurate prediction of HLA-A and HLA-B alleles (for most subjects) was reportedly achieved from TCR beta sequences.

The CDR3 totals 16 residues. From germline, CDR1 is LNHDA and CDR2 SQIVND (reference sequence). With V trimmed by 7 bases and J by 2 bases, 11 bases remained unmatched. With respect to this clone: Its cognate antigen is unknown.

The rearrangement uses TRBV19 and TRBJ1-5, with 7 bases fitting TRBD1. Sequenced input: PBMCs. This clonotype was sampled from a woman between 40 and 50 years old in good health and CMV-seropositive. This chain's CDR3 is CASTSPTGLGNQPQHF. DNA of the CDR3: TGTGCCAGTACCTCCCCGACAGGGTTGGGCAATCAGCCCCAGCATTTT.